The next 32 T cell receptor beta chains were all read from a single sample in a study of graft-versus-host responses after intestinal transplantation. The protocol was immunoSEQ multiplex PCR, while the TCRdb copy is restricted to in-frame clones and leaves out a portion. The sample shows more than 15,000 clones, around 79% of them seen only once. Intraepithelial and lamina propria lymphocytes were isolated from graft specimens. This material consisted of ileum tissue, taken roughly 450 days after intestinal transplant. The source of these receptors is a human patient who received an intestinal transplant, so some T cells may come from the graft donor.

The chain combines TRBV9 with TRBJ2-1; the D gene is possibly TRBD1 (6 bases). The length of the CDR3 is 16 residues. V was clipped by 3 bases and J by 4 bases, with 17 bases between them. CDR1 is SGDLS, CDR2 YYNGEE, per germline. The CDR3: CASSGPRQGFYNEQFF. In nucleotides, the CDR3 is TGTGCCAGCAGCGGCCCCCGGCAGGGGTTTTACAATGAGCAGTTCTTC.

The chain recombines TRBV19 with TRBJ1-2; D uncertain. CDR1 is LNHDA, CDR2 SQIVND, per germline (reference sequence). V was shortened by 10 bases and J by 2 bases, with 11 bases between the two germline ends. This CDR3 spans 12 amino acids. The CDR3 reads CATQGNNYGYTF. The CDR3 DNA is TGTGCCACACAAGGGAACAACTATGGCTACACCTTC.

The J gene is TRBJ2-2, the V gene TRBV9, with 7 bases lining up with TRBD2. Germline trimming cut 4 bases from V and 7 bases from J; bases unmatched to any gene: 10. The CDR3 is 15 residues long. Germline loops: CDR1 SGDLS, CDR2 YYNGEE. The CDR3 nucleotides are TGTGCCAGCAGCCCGCGCTTCAGGGAGGGCGGGGAGCTGTTTTTT. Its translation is CASSPRFREGGELFF.

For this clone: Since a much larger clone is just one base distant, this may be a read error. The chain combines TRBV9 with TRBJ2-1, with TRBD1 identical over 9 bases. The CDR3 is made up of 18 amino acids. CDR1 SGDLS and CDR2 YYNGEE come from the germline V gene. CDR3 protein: CASSVEAEGQGPYNKQFF. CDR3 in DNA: TGTGCCAGCAGCGTAGAAGCTGAAGGACAGGGGCCCTACAATAAGCAGTTCTTC.

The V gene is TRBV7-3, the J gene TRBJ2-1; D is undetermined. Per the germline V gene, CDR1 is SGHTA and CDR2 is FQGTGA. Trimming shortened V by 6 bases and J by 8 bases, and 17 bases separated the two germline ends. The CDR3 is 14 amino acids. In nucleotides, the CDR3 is TGTGCCAGCAGTCAAGGGAAATCCCCCCATGAGCAGTTCTTC. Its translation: CASSQGKSPHEQFF.

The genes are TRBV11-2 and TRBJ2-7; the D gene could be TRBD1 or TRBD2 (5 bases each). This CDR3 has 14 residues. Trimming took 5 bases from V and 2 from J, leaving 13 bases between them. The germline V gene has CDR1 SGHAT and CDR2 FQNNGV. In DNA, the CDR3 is TGTGCCAGCAGCCGGGGCCCTACAGCCTACGAGCAGTACTTC. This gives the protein CASSRGPTAYEQYF.

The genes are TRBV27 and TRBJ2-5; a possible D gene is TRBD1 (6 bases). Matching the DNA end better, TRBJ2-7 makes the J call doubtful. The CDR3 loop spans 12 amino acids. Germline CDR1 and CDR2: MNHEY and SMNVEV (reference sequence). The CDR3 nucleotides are TGTGCCAGCAGGGGGCAGGGGTACGAGCAGTACTTC. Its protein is CASRGQGYEQYF.

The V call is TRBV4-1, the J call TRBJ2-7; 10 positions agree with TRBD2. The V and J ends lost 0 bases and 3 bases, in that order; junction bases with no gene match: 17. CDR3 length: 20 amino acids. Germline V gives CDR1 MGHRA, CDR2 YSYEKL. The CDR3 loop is CASSQDPERGGTNRFYEQYF. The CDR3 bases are TGCGCCAGCAGCCAAGATCCCGAGCGGGGGGGAACTAACCGTTTCTACGAGCAGTACTTC.

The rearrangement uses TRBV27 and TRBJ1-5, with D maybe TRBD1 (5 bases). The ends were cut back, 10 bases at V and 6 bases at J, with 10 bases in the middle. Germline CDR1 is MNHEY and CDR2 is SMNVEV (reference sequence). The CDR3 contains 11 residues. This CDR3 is CATQGGQPQHF. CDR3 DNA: TGTGCCACCCAGGGAGGTCAGCCCCAGCATTTT.

DNA of the CDR3: TGCGCCAGCAGCCAAATAGGTTGGGATGAGCAGTTCTTC. This gives the protein CASSQIGWDEQFF. The V and J genes are TRBV4-1 and TRBJ2-1, with unresolved D. Germline assignment: CDR1 MGHRA and CDR2 YSYEKL. Trimming shortened V by 2 bases and J by 8 bases, and 10 bases separated the two germline ends. The CDR3 length is 13 residues.

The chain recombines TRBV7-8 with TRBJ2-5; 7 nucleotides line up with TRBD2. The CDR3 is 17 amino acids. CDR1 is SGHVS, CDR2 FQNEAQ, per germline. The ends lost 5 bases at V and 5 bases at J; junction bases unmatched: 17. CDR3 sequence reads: CASSDDWSGARGETQYF. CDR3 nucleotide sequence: TGTGCCAGCAGCGATGACTGGAGCGGGGCCCGCGGGGAGACCCAGTACTTC.

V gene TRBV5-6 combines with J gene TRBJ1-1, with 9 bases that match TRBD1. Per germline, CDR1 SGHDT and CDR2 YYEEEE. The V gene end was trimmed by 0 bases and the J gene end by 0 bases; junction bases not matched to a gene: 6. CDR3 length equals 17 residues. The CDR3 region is CASSLALGQGVNTEAFF. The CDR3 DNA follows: TGTGCCAGCAGCTTGGCACTGGGACAGGGAGTGAACACTGAAGCTTTCTTT.

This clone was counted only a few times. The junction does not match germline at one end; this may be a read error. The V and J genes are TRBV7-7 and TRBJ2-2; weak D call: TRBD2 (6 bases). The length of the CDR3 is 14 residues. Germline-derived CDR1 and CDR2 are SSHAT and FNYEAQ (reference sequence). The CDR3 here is CASSGSGDTGELFF. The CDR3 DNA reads TGTGCTAGCAGCGGGTCGGGGGACACCGGGGAGCTGTTTTTT.

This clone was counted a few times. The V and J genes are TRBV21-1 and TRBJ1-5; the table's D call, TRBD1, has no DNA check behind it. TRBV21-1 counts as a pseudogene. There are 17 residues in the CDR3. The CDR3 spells CASRYDGRAVFNQPQHF. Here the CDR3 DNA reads TGTGCCAGCAGATACGACGGCAGGGCCGTTTTTAATCAGCCCCAGCATTTT.

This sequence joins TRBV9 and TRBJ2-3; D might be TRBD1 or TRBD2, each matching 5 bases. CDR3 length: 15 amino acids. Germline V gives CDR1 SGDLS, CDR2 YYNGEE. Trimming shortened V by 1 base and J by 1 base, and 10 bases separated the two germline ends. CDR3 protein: CASSVTGTRTDTQYF. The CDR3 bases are TGTGCCAGCAGCGTAACGGGGACGCGCACAGATACGCAGTATTTT.

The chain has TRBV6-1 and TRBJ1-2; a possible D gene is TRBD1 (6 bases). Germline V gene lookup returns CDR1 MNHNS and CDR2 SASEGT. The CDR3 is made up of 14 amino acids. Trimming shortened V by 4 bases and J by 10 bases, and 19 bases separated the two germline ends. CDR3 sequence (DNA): TGTGCCAGCAGTGTCTGGGGGCCGGAACCTTCCTACACCTTC. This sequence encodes CASSVWGPEPSYTF.

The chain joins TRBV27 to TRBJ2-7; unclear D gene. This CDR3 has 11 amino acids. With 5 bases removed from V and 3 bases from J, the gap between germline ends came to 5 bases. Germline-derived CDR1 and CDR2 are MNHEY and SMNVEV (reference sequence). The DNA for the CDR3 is TGTGCCAGCAGTGCCGGCTACGAGCAGTACTTC. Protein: CASSAGYEQYF.

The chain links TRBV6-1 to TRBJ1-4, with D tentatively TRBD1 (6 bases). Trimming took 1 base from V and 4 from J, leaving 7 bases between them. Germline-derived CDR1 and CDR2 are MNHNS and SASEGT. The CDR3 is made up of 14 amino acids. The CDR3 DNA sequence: TGTGCCAGCAGTGAAGGGACAGATAATGAAAAACTGTTTTTT. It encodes CASSEGTDNEKLFF.

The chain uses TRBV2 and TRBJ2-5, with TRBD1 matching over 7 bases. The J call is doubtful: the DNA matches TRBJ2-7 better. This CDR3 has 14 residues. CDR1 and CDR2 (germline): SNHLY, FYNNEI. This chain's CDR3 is CASRRDSSSYEQYF. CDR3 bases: TGTGCCAGCAGGAGGGACAGTAGCTCCTACGAGCAGTACTTC.

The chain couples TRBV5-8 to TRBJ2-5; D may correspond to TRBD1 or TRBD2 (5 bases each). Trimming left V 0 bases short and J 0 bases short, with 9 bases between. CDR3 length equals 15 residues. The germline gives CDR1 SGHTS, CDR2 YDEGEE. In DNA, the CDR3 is TGTGCCAGCAGCTTGGCTGGGACCAACCAAGAGACCCAGTACTTC. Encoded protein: CASSLAGTNQETQYF.

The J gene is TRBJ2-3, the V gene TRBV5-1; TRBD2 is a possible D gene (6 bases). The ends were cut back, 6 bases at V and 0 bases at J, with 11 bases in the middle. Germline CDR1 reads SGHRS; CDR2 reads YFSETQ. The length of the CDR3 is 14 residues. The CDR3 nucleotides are TGCGCCAGCATGGCGGGGACTAGCACAGATACGCAGTATTTT. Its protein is CASMAGTSTDTQYF.

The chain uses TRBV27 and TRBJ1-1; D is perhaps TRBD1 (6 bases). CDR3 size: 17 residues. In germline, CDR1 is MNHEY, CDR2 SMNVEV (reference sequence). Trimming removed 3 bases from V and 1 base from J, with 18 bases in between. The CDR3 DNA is TGTGCCAGCAGTTTGAGTACGGCAGGGGTCGCGAACACTGAAGCTTTCTTT. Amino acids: CASSLSTAGVANTEAFF.

The CDR3 coding sequence is TGTGCCAGTAGTATTGCCTGGGGGCAGCCCCAGCATTTT. Amino acid sequence: CASSIAWGQPQHF. The rearrangement links TRBV19 to TRBJ1-5, with D perhaps matching TRBD1 (5 bases). CDR3 size: 13 residues. Trimming shortened V by 3 bases and J by 7 bases, and 10 bases separated the two germline ends. Per germline, CDR1 LNHDA and CDR2 SQIVND (reference sequence).

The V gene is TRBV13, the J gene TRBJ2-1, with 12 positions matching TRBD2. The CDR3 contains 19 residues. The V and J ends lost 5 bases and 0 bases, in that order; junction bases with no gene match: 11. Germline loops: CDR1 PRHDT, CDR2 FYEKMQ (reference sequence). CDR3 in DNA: TGTGCCAGCAGCGTACGAGAGGCTAGCGGGGGGGTCTCCTACAATGAGCAGTTCTTC. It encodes CASSVREASGGVSYNEQFF.

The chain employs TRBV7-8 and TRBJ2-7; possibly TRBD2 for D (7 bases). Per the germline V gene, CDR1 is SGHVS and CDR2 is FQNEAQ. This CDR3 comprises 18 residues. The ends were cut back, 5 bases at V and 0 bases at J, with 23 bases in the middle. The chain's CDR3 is CASSPGRGQDWNSYEQYF. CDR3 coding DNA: TGTGCCAGCAGCCCAGGGCGGGGGCAGGATTGGAACTCCTACGAGCAGTACTTC.

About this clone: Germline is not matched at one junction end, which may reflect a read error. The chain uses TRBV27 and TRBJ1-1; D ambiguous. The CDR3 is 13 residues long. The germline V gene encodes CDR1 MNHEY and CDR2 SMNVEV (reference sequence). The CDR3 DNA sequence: TGCGCAACCGGGGAGGGTTCGAACACTGAAGCTTTCTTT. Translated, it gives CATGEGSNTEAFF.

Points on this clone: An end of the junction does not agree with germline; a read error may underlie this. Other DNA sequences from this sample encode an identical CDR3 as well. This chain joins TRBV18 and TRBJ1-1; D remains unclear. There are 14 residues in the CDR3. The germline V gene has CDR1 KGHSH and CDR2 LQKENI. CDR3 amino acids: CASSPRTPNTEAFF. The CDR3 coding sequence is TGTGCCAGCTCACCACGGACTCCGAACACTGAAGCTTTCTTC.

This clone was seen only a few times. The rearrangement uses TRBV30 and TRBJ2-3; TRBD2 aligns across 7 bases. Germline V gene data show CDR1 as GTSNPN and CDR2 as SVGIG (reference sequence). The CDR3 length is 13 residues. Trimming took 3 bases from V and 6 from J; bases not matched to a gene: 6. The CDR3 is CAWRGLAADTQYF. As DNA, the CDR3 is TGTGCCTGGAGAGGGCTAGCGGCCGATACGCAGTATTTT. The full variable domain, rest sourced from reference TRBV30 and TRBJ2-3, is SQTIHQWPATLVQPVGSPLSLECTVEGTSNPNLYWYRQAAGRGLQLLFYSVGIGQISSEVPQNLSASRPQDRQFILSSKKLLLSDSGFYLCAWRGLAADTQYFGPGTRLTVL.

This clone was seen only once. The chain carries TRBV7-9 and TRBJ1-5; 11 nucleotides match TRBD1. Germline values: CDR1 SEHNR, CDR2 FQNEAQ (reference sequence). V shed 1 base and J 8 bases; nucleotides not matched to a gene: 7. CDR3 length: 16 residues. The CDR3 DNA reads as TGTGCCAGCAGCTTAGACGGGGACAGGGGGATGGAGCCCCAGCATTTT. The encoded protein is CASSLDGDRGMEPQHF.

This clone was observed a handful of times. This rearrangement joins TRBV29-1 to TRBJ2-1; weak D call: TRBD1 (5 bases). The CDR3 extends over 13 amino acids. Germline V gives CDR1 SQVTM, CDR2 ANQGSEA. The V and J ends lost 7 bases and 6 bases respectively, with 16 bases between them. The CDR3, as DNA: TGCAGCGGGGGCAAGCCCCTCGCCAATGAGCAGTTCTTC. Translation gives CSGGKPLANEQFF.

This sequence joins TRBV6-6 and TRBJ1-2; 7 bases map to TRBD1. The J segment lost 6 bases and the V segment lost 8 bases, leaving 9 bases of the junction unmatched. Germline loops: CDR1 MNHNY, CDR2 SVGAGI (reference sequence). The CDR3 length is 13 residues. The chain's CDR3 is CASGDRPPHGYTF. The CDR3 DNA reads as TGTGCCAGCGGGGACAGACCTCCCCATGGCTACACCTTC.

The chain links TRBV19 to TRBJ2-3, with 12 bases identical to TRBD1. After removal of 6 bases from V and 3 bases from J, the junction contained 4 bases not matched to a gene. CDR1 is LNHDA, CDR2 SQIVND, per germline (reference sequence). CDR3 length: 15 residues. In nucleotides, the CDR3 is TGTGCCAGTAGGGGGACAGGGGGCCGGACAGATACGCAGTATTTT. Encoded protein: CASRGTGGRTDTQYF.